The 5 T cell receptor beta chains listed next were all sequenced from one sample in a study of blood T cell repertoires in COVID-19. The table came from immunoSEQ multiplex PCR; TCRdb's copy has only in-frame clones and leaves some out. The sample carries about 33,000 clones, more than 85% recorded once. The sample was peripheral blood. These TCRs come from a human donor in a cohort sampled during active COVID-19.

V is TRBV25-1 and J is TRBJ1-5; D might be TRBD1 (5 bases). With 6 bases removed from V and 4 bases from J, the gap between germline ends came to 13 bases. The CDR3 runs to 14 residues. CDR1 is MGHDK, CDR2 SYGVNS, per germline. The CDR3 coding sequence is TGTGCCAGCAGCGTCGGGGCGGGGAATCAGCCCCAGCATTTT. Translated, it gives CASSVGAGNQPQHF. Based on the CDR3 plus reference TRBV25-1 and TRBJ1-5, the full variable domain is EADIYQTPRYLVIGTGKKITLECSQTMGHDKMYWYQQDPGMELHLIHYSYGVNSTEKGDLSSESTVSRIRTEHFPLTLESARPSHTSQYLCASSVGAGNQPQHFGDGTRLSIL.

The V gene is TRBV9, the J gene TRBJ2-5; 9 nucleotides align to TRBD1. This CDR3 has 13 residues. Per germline, CDR1 SGDLS and CDR2 YYNGEE. J gave up 5 bases and V 4 bases, and 3 bases lay outside the gene matches. The CDR3: CASSRTGEETQYF. The CDR3, as DNA: TGTGCCAGCAGCCGGACAGGGGAGGAGACCCAGTACTTC.

The chain uses TRBV6-5 and TRBJ1-3; D unclear. The CDR3 consists of 15 residues. From germline, CDR1 is MNHEY and CDR2 SVGAGI. With 6 bases removed from V and 0 bases from J, the gap between germline ends came to 12 bases. The CDR3 reads CASSRHSLSGNTIYF. The CDR3 DNA reads TGTGCCAGCAGCCGTCACAGCCTCTCTGGAAACACCATATATTTT.

V gene TRBV5-4 combines with J gene TRBJ2-5, with 11 bases that match TRBD2. The J segment lost 4 bases and the V segment lost 7 bases, leaving 15 bases of the junction unmatched. The length of the CDR3 is 17 residues. Germline V gene sequence: CDR1 SGHNT, CDR2 YYREEE (reference sequence). CDR3 region: CASFPTLVAGGPETQYF. As DNA, the CDR3 is TGTGCCAGCTTCCCTACATTGGTAGCGGGAGGGCCAGAGACCCAGTACTTC.

The V gene is TRBV30, the J gene TRBJ2-7; D not resolved. Germline V gene sequence: CDR1 GTSNPN, CDR2 SVGIG (reference sequence). The V end was cut by 3 bases, the J end by 4 bases, with 13 bases between. This CDR3 has 13 residues. The CDR3 coding sequence is TGTGCCTGGAGCTGGGCTGGGCCTTACGAGCAGTACTTC. Residues: CAWSWAGPYEQYF.